This TCR beta chain stems from a study of CD8 T cells in Susac syndrome. Study details: Sequenced Susac syndrome patients included over five with active disease and under ten who were in remission. At blood draw, Susac syndrome patients were therapy-naive, on corticosteroids, or on intravenous immunoglobulin alone.

Germline values: CDR1 MDHEN, CDR2 SYDVKM. The CDR3 consists of 13 residues. Trimming took off 1 base at V and 6 bases at J, with 10 bases between the two ends. The authors carried out high-throughput sequencing of TCR beta. They applied it to CD8+ and CD4+ T cells obtained from blood. It was with random hexamers that 0.5 to 1 ug RNA was reverse transcribed. A multiplex approach, immunoSEQ multiplex PCR, amplified TCR beta CDR3 across 54 Vbeta and 13 Jbeta. One entry per CDR3 protein results from TCRdb running MiXCR on the immunoSEQ multiplex PCR reads. The table records some 180,000 distinct CDR3 sequences, around 94% of them present only once.

The sample was CD4+ T cells from PBMCs. The receptor was isolated from a human donor with Susac syndrome. This chain links TRBV28 with TRBJ2-7; D might be TRBD2 (6 bases). The CDR3 bases are TGTGCCAGCAGTTTATACGGGAGCCGCGAGCAGTACTTC. This translates into CASSLYGSREQYF.